Reported below is one T cell receptor (beta chain). These data originate in a study of cytomegalovirus exposure and HLA in healthy donors. V shed 4 bases, J shed 3 bases, and the junction held 13 bases outside the gene matches. The CDR3 is 17 residues long. Germline V lookup: CDR1 SGHRS, CDR2 YFSETQ. Amplification used 60 Vbeta primers and 13 Jbeta primers. Clones were sequenced by immunoSEQ multiplex PCR, and TCRdb holds only the in-frame ones, with some missing. Of around 200,000 clones in the sample, about three quarters were seen once. The sequenced sample consisted of PBMCs. The chain recombines TRBV5-1 with TRBJ2-5, with 9 bases that match TRBD1. This TCR was sampled from a woman aged 60-75 years in good health and CMV-seropositive. The CDR3 here is CASSIGRTGVLEETQYF. The CDR3 DNA is TGCGCCAGCAGCATCGGCCGGACAGGGGTTTTAGAAGAGACCCAGTACTTC.